The 17 T cell receptor beta chains below were found in one sample sequenced in a study of blood T cell repertoires in COVID-19 (dated by TCRdb to between 2020 and 2021). The receptor library was made with the immunoSEQ multiplex PCR assay. TCRdb stores this immuneACCESS table with in-frame sequences only. Part of the clones is absent; in the studies checked, under half of the shortfall reflects unresolved V genes, and no reason is known for the rest. The sample data list some 130,000 clones, and roughly 85% of these were observed just once. The biggest ten clones account for approximately 3.5% of the sample. Sequences were obtained from peripheral blood. These receptor sequences come from a man in his sixties with acute or convalescent COVID-19.

V usage is TRBV27 and J usage is TRBJ2-2; TRBD1 aligns across 9 bases. The V segment lost 5 bases and the J segment 5 bases; nucleotides outside the gene matches: 9. This CDR3 has 16 amino acids. The germline gives CDR1 MNHEY, CDR2 SMNVEV (reference sequence). The CDR3 is CASSPEGQGLTGELFF. CDR3 sequence (DNA): TGTGCCAGCAGTCCCGAGGGACAGGGCCTTACCGGGGAGCTGTTTTTT.

V and J are TRBV18 and TRBJ2-7; 9 bases line up with TRBD1. The germline V gene encodes CDR1 KGHSH and CDR2 LQKENI. This CDR3 contains 15 residues. The trim removed 0 bases at V and 3 bases at J, leaving 3 bases unmatched. The CDR3 nucleotides read TGTGCCAGCTCACCACCGGGACAGGGTGGCTACGAGCAGTACTTC. It encodes CASSPPGQGGYEQYF.

This rearrangement joins TRBV3-1 (or the pseudogene TRBV3-2) to TRBJ2-5; 9 positions agree with TRBD2. Germline V CDR1 and CDR2: LGHDT, YNNKEL (reference sequence). The CDR3 sequence is 15 residues long. After removal of 1 base from V and 4 bases from J, the junction contained 4 bases not matched to a gene. The CDR3 is CASSQGASGTETQYF. The CDR3 DNA is TGTGCCAGCAGCCAAGGGGCTAGCGGGACAGAGACCCAGTACTTC.

Concerning this clone: This sample includes further DNA sequences coding for the same CDR3. This chain joins TRBV12-3 or TRBV12-4 and TRBJ1-5, with a weak D call TRBD1 (5 bases). The CDR3 consists of 11 residues. V lost 5 bases and J lost 9, with 8 bases in between. DNA for the CDR3: TGTGCCAGCAGTCCCGGGGGGCCCCAGCATTTT. As protein: CASSPGGPQHF.

The table lists this clone with a few counts. The chain employs TRBV18 and TRBJ2-7, with a weak D call TRBD2 (5 bases). The CDR3 loop spans 15 amino acids. The germline V gene encodes CDR1 KGHSH and CDR2 LQKENI. V shed 2 bases and J shed 0 bases, with 11 bases lying between them. CDR3 loop: CASSPAGGSSYEQYF. Here the CDR3 DNA reads TGTGCCAGCTCACCAGCGGGTGGGAGCTCCTACGAGCAGTACTTC.

The chain joins TRBV5-1 to TRBJ2-2; 11 nucleotides match TRBD2. Looked up from germline, CDR1 is SGHRS and CDR2 is YFSETQ. The V gene end was trimmed by 3 bases and the J gene end by 0 bases; junction bases not matched to a gene: 7. The CDR3 runs to 18 residues. CDR3 in amino acids: CASSSGLAGITNTGELFF. The CDR3 DNA follows: TGCGCCAGCAGCTCCGGACTAGCGGGTATTACGAACACCGGGGAGCTGTTTTTT.

The chain employs TRBV9 and TRBJ2-3, with D unclear. The CDR3 runs 13 residues. Trimming took off 0 bases at V and 4 bases at J, with 6 bases between the two ends. CDR1 is SGDLS, CDR2 YYNGEE, per germline. The CDR3 coding sequence is TGTGCCAGCAGCGTAGAGAGCCCAGATACGCAGTATTTT. The encoded protein is CASSVESPDTQYF.

CDR3 in amino acids: CASSFGLAVSSYNEQFF. CDR3 DNA: TGCGCCAGCAGCTTTGGACTAGCGGTAAGCTCCTACAATGAGCAGTTCTTC. The chain employs TRBV5-1 and TRBJ2-1; TRBD2 matches 10 bases. The CDR3 has 17 residues. The V gene end was trimmed by 2 bases and the J gene end by 0 bases; junction bases not matched to a gene: 5. CDR1 is SGHRS, CDR2 YFSETQ, per germline.

The chain combines TRBV18 with TRBJ1-1; TRBD1 aligns across 7 bases. V lost 0 bases, J lost 1 base, and 2 bases stayed unmatched. This CDR3 has 15 residues. Germline CDR1 reads KGHSH; CDR2 reads LQKENI. The CDR3 loop reads CASSPPGTANTEAFF. In nucleotides, the CDR3 is TGTGCCAGCTCACCACCTGGGACAGCGAACACTGAAGCTTTCTTT.

The chain is built from TRBV19 and TRBJ1-1, with D hard to call. The CDR3 extends over 12 amino acids. Trimming left V 7 bases short and J 7 bases short, with 13 bases between. From germline, CDR1 is LNHDA and CDR2 SQIVND (reference sequence). CDR3 bases: TGTGCCAGTACATGGGAGGGTTATGAAGCTTTCTTT. It yields the protein CASTWEGYEAFF.

This chain links TRBV7-2 with TRBJ2-1, with TRBD2 matching over 7 bases. The CDR3 is 13 amino acids. V trimming: 3 bases; J trimming: 9 bases; junction bases outside the gene matches: 5. Germline V gene lookup returns CDR1 SGHTA and CDR2 FQGNSA. The CDR3 is CASSLGGVVEQFF. DNA for the CDR3: TGTGCCAGCAGCTTGGGGGGGGTCGTTGAGCAGTTCTTC.

V gene TRBV12-3 or TRBV12-4 combines with J gene TRBJ1-1, with D uncertain. Trimming removed 8 bases at V and 7 bases at J, with 17 bases between. The CDR3 extends over 13 amino acids. Here the CDR3 DNA reads TGTGCCAGCTCTACACAGCACAGAAATGAAGCTTTCTTT. This codes for CASSTQHRNEAFF.

The chain joins TRBV6-5 to TRBJ2-7; D perhaps matches TRBD1 (6 bases). The V gene's germline CDR1 is MNHEY and CDR2 SVGAGI. V lost 4 bases to trimming and J lost 3 bases, with 16 bases between them. The CDR3 length is 15 residues. The CDR3 reads CASSSHDRFSYEQYF. For the CDR3, the DNA is TGTGCCAGCAGTTCCCATGACAGGTTTAGCTACGAGCAGTACTTC.

The CDR3 sequence: CSAQNRETQYF. The CDR3 region has the DNA TGCAGTGCTCAGAACAGGGAGACCCAGTACTTC. The rearrangement joins TRBV20-1 to TRBJ2-5; D may be TRBD1 (5 bases). The CDR3 loop spans 11 amino acids. In germline, CDR1 is DFQATT, CDR2 SNEGSKA (reference sequence). The ends were cut back, 5 bases at V and 5 bases at J, with 9 bases in the middle.

This clone has only one observation. The V gene is TRBV7-2, the J gene TRBJ1-2; weak D call: TRBD1 (5 bases). Trimming cost V 0 bases and J 7 bases, with 18 bases left between them. The length of the CDR3 is 16 residues. The V gene's germline CDR1 is SGHTA and CDR2 FQGNSA. The DNA of the CDR3 is TGTGCCAGCAGCTTAGCCTCCGGGATCGGCGGGGGTGGCTACACCTTC. Its translation: CASSLASGIGGGGYTF.

This clone occurred a few times. The V and J genes are TRBV28 and TRBJ1-1; 8 bases fit TRBD1. From germline, CDR1 is MDHEN and CDR2 SYDVKM. The CDR3 runs 13 residues. The ends lost 3 bases at V and 10 bases at J; junction bases unmatched: 7. Here the CDR3 reads CASSFSDRGRAFF. In DNA, the CDR3 is TGTGCCAGCAGTTTCTCCGACAGGGGCCGAGCTTTCTTT. Based on the CDR3 plus reference TRBV28 and TRBJ1-1, the full variable domain is DVKVTQSSRYLVKRTGEKVFLECVQDMDHENMFWYRQDPGLGLRLIYFSYDVKMKEKGDIPEGYSVSREKKERFSLILESASTNQTSMYLCASSFSDRGRAFFGQGTRLTVV.

A few counts support this clone. V gene TRBV28 combines with J gene TRBJ1-6; D possibly corresponds to TRBD1 (5 bases). Trimming took off 5 bases at V and 5 bases at J, with 10 bases between the two ends. In germline, CDR1 is MDHEN, CDR2 SYDVKM. The CDR3 is 14 residues long. In DNA, the CDR3 is TGTGCCAGCAGTCCGGGAGGGGATAATTCACCCCTCCACTTT. Amino acids: CASSPGGDNSPLHF. Together with reference TRBV28 and TRBJ1-6, the CDR3 gives the full variable domain: DVKVTQSSRYLVKRTGEKVFLECVQDMDHENMFWYRQDPGLGLRLIYFSYDVKMKEKGDIPEGYSVSREKKERFSLILESASTNQTSMYLCASSPGGDNSPLHFGNGTRLTVT.